Presented here are 18 T cell receptor beta chains from one specimen sequenced in a study of T-cell memory formation after mild COVID-19. TCRdb processed the 5' RACE reads anew with MiXCR; each CDR3 protein has one entry. The table lists 400,000 to 500,000 distinct CDR3 sequences, over 15% of them singletons. Sequencing used PBMCs or a T cell subset sorted from them (not recorded which). The receptors were gathered from an adult woman who had mild COVID-19 (a few samples of this study predate the infection). Cell type and time point are not known.

This clonotype was found a few times. This chain links TRBV4-3 with TRBJ2-2; either TRBD1 or TRBD2 may supply D (7 bases each). This CDR3 has 17 residues. Trimming took 0 bases from V and 3 from J, leaving 14 bases between them. Germline CDR1 is LGHNA and CDR2 is YSLEER. For the CDR3, the DNA is TGCGCCAGCAGCCAAGATAACAGGGGAGGGTACACCGGGGAGCTGTTTTTT. This codes for CASSQDNRGGYTGELFF.

This clonotype was recorded a few times. The CDR3 loop reads CASSLQVETQYF. Written as DNA, the CDR3 is TGTGCCAGCTCATTGCAGGTTGAGACGCAGTATTTT. The chain is built from TRBV18 and TRBJ2-3; D gene ambiguous. Germline CDR1 KGHSH, CDR2 LQKENI. This CDR3 spans 12 amino acids. V lost 5 bases to trimming and J lost 9 bases, with 12 bases between them.

The V and J genes are TRBV7-9 and TRBJ1-1; no reliable D call. CDR1 is SEHNR and CDR2 is FQNEAQ in the germline V gene (reference sequence). The CDR3 consists of 13 residues. The germline V and J ends were trimmed by 4 bases and 0 bases, with 6 bases remaining between them. This CDR3 is CASSSFMNTEAFF. The DNA of the CDR3 is TGTGCCAGCAGCTCTTTTATGAACACTGAAGCTTTCTTT.

This clonotype was counted between two and nine times. The genes are TRBV12-3 or TRBV12-4 and TRBJ2-3; D is ambiguous. This CDR3 spans 15 amino acids. V lost 2 bases and J 2 bases, leaving 11 bases between the germline ends. The DNA of the CDR3 is TGTGCCAGCAGTTTATACTCTTCACTCACAGATACGCAGTATTTT. This encodes CASSLYSSLTDTQYF.

The chain has TRBV2 and TRBJ2-6, with 12 bases aligning to TRBD1. This CDR3 is built from 19 residues. CDR1 and CDR2 from the germline V gene are SNHLY and FYNNEI. Unmatched junction bases numbered 11, after V lost 5 bases and J lost 3 bases. CDR3 sequence reads: CASSIPRDRGLDGANVLTF. CDR3 bases: TGTGCCAGCAGTATCCCCCGGGACAGGGGGCTCGATGGGGCCAACGTCCTGACTTTC. Full variable domain (remainder filled in from reference TRBV2 and TRBJ2-6): EPEVTQTPSHQVTQMGQEVILRCVPISNHLYFYWYRQILGQKVEFLVSFYNNEISEKSEIFDDQFSVERPDGSNFTLKIRSTKLEDSAMYFCASSIPRDRGLDGANVLTFGAGSRLTVL.

This chain links TRBV10-3 with TRBJ2-3, with TRBD2 identical over 7 bases. The CDR3 length is 14 residues. V shed 11 bases, J shed 4 bases, and the junction held 12 bases outside the gene matches. CDR1 ENHRY and CDR2 SYGVKD come from the germline V gene. The CDR3 loop is CAVSPGRDADTQYF. For the CDR3, the DNA is TGTGCCGTCTCCCCTGGGAGGGACGCAGATACGCAGTATTTT.

This clonotype was observed a handful of times. This sequence joins TRBV7-2 and TRBJ2-1, with 9 bases aligning to TRBD2. Germline V gives CDR1 SGHTA, CDR2 FQGNSA. There are 15 residues in the CDR3. V was clipped by 4 bases and J by 4 bases; unmatched bases: 5. Here the CDR3 DNA reads TGTGCCAGCAGCTCTAGCGGGGAATCATACAATGAGCAGTTCTTC. Translated: CASSSSGESYNEQFF.

The chain recombines TRBV7-2 with TRBJ1-1, with 8 bases matching TRBD1. J was trimmed by 10 bases and V by 5 bases; bases with no gene match: 9. The CDR3 is 13 residues long. Germline loops: CDR1 SGHTA, CDR2 FQGNSA. The CDR3 spells CASSDDRGGSAFF. CDR3 DNA sequence: TGTGCCAGCAGCGACGACAGGGGTGGGTCAGCTTTCTTT. Complete variable domain (other parts from reference TRBV7-2 and TRBJ1-1): GAGVSQSPSNKVTEKGKDVELRCDPISGHTALYWYRQSLGQGLEFLIYFQGNSAPDKSGLPSDRFSAERTGGSVSTLTIQRTQQEDSAVYLCASSDDRGGSAFFGQGTRLTVV.

This clonotype showed up just a few times. The chain joins TRBV6-5 to TRBJ1-5, with 9 bases fitting TRBD1. The CDR3 contains 19 residues. Germline V gene data show CDR1 as MNHEY and CDR2 as SVGAGI. Losses at the gene ends were 8 bases for V and 0 bases for J; bases not matched to a gene: 17. In DNA form, the CDR3 reads TGTGCCAGCTTACCCCGCCCGCCGGGACAGGGATATAGCAATCAGCCCCAGCATTTT. Protein product: CASLPRPPGQGYSNQPQHF.

The J gene is TRBJ1-6, the V gene TRBV20-1, with 7 bases fitting TRBD1. The CDR3 loop spans 15 amino acids. CDR1 is DFQATT, CDR2 SNEGSKA, per germline (reference sequence). V gave up 0 bases and J gave up 5 bases; unmatched junction bases: 4. The CDR3 loop is CSARDSGQNNSPLHF. CDR3 bases: TGCAGTGCTAGAGATTCGGGACAGAATAATTCACCCCTCCACTTT.

The CDR3 bases are TGTGCCAGCAGGGGGATTGGGGGGACTGAAGCTTTCTTT. Amino acids: CASRGIGGTEAFF. The chain combines TRBV6-5 with TRBJ1-1; D is possibly TRBD1 (5 bases). The CDR3 contains 13 residues. The V end was cut by 6 bases, the J end by 5 bases, with 13 bases between. Germline V CDR1 and CDR2: MNHEY, SVGAGI.

This clonotype was counted only a few times. This chain connects TRBV2 to TRBJ2-3, with no clear D. V shed 10 bases and J shed 0 bases, with 8 bases lying between them. Germline CDR1 is SNHLY and CDR2 is FYNNEI. The CDR3 runs to 12 residues. The CDR3 region has the DNA TGTGCCACCAAGATTAGCACAGATACGCAGTATTTT. This sequence encodes CATKISTDTQYF.

This clonotype was recorded a few times. The rearrangement uses TRBV7-9 and TRBJ1-1; D not resolved. The CDR3 length is 10 residues. V was clipped by 4 bases and J by 11 bases, with 8 bases between them. CDR1 and CDR2 from the germline V gene are SEHNR and FQNEAQ (reference sequence). The CDR3 loop is CASSWQGAFF. As DNA, the CDR3 is TGTGCCAGCAGCTGGCAAGGGGCTTTCTTT.

This chain uses TRBV3-1 with TRBJ2-6; no reliable D call. CDR3 length equals 15 residues. The germline V gene encodes CDR1 LGHDT and CDR2 YNNKEL (reference sequence). The V and J ends lost 4 bases and 0 bases respectively, with 7 bases between them. The CDR3 DNA is TGTGCCAGCAGCCTCGGAATCTCTGGGGCCAACGTCCTGACTTTC. Translating gives CASSLGISGANVLTF.

This clonotype has just a few counts. This chain connects TRBV20-1 to TRBJ2-5; no firm D call. Germline V gene lookup returns CDR1 DFQATT and CDR2 SNEGSKA (reference sequence). This CDR3 spans 13 amino acids. V lost 2 bases to trimming and J lost 6 bases, with 13 bases between them. The CDR3 DNA is TGCAGTGCTAGAAGAGGCCGCTTGAAGACCCAGTACTTC. Its protein product is CSARRGRLKTQYF.

The V gene is TRBV5-1, the J gene TRBJ1-1; D is perhaps TRBD1 (6 bases). The CDR3 sequence is 15 residues long. The V end lost 1 base, the J end lost 4 bases, and 14 bases lay between the germline ends. CDR1 SGHRS and CDR2 YFSETQ come from the germline V gene. For the CDR3, the DNA is TGCGCCAGCAGCTTGACCCCGCTACAGGGCACTGAAGCTTTCTTT. It codes for CASSLTPLQGTEAFF.

At least ten counts were recorded for this clonotype. The chain carries TRBV30 and TRBJ1-1; D uncertain. The CDR3 loop spans 12 amino acids. With 5 bases removed from V and 5 bases from J, the gap between germline ends came to 12 bases. Germline V lookup: CDR1 GTSNPN, CDR2 SVGIG (reference sequence). DNA for the CDR3: TGTGCCTGGGGCCCGGTGCGTACTGAAGCTTTCTTT. The encoded protein is CAWGPVRTEAFF.

This clonotype has a handful of counts. V usage is TRBV4-3 and J usage is TRBJ2-5, with no clear D. The CDR3 sequence is 15 residues long. Trimming took 0 bases from V and 2 from J, leaving 10 bases between them. From germline, CDR1 is LGHNA and CDR2 YSLEER. The DNA of the CDR3 is TGCGCCAGCAGCCAAGATAGGGCAGATCAAGAGACCCAGTACTTC. Encoded protein: CASSQDRADQETQYF.